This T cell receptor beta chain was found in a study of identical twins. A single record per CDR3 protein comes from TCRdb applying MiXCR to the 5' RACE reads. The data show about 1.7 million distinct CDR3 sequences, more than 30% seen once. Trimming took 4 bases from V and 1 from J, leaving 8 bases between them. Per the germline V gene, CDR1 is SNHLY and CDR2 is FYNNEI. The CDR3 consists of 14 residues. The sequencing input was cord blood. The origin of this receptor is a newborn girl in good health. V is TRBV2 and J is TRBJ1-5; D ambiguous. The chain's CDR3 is CASSVQGSNQPQHF. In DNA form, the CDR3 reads TGTGCCAGCAGTGTTCAAGGCAGCAATCAGCCCCAGCATTTT.